The sequence of this T cell receptor (beta chain) was determined in a study of relationships among human T cell subsets. Study conclusions and caveats: Regulatory and Th2 subsets had few clones over 100 reads, unlike CD8+ cytotoxic cells. Some CD4+CD8+ double-positive cells may remain after bead sorting.

Pooled CD4+ and CD8+ T cells were bead-selected with anti-CD45RA to get naive and transitional cells. The germline V gene has CDR1 SGHDN and CDR2 FVKESK. CDR3 size: 13 residues. The germline V and J ends were trimmed by 1 base and 4 bases, with 5 bases remaining between them. TCR alpha and beta CDR3s were amplified from mRNA by semiquantitative ARM-PCR. In ARM-PCR, communal superprimers followed tagged nested gene-specific primers for exponential amplification. TCRdb re-analysed the multiplex PCR reads in MiXCR, keeping a single row per CDR3 protein. This sample carries over 7,000 distinct CDR3 sequences, roughly 68% of them seen once, and the ten largest clones take around half. Of note for this clonotype: Its cognate antigen is unknown.

This chain uses TRBV14 with TRBJ2-1, with unresolved D. The sequenced sample consisted of naive and transitional (CD45RA+) T cells sorted from blood. This TCR came from a man aged 40-50 years in good health. Here the CDR3 reads CASSQGIYNEQFF. CDR3 in DNA: TGTGCCAGCAGCCAAGGGATATACAATGAGCAGTTCTTC.